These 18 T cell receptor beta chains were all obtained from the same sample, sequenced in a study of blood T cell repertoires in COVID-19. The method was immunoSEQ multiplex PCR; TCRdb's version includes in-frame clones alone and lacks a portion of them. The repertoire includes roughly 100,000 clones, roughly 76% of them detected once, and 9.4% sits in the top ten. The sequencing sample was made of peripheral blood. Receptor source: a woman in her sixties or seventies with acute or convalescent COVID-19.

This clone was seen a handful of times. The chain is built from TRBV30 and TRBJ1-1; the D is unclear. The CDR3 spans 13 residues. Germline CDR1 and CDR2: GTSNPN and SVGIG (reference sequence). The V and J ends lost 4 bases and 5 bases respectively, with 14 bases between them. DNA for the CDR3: TGTGCCTGGAATCGGGTGTTGGCGACTGAAGCTTTCTTT. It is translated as CAWNRVLATEAFF. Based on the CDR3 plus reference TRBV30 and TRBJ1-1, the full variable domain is SQTIHQWPATLVQPVGSPLSLECTVEGTSNPNLYWYRQAAGRGLQLLFYSVGIGQISSEVPQNLSASRPQDRQFILSSKKLLLSDSGFYLCAWNRVLATEAFFGQGTRLTVV.

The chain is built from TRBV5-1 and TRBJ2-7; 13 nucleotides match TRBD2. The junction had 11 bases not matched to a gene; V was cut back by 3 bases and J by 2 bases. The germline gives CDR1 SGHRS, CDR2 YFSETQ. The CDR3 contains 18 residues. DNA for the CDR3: TGCGCCAGCAGCTCCAGGACTAGCGGGAGTACGAAGGCCTACGAGCAGTACTTC. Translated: CASSSRTSGSTKAYEQYF.

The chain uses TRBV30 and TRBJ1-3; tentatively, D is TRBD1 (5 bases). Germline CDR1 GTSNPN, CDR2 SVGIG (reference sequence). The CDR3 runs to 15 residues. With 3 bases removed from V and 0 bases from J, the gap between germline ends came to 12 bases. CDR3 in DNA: TGTGCCTGGAGGACCCTAAGGGGCTCTGGAAACACCATATATTTT. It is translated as CAWRTLRGSGNTIYF. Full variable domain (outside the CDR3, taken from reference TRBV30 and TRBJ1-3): SQTIHQWPATLVQPVGSPLSLECTVEGTSNPNLYWYRQAAGRGLQLLFYSVGIGQISSEVPQNLSASRPQDRQFILSSKKLLLSDSGFYLCAWRTLRGSGNTIYFGEGSWLTVV.

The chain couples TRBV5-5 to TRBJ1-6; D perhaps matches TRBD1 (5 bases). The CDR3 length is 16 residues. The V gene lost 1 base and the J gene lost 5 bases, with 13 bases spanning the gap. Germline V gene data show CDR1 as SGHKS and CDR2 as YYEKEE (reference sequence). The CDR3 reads CASSLSPGRHNSPLHF. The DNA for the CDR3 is TGTGCCAGCAGCTTGAGTCCAGGGAGGCATAATTCACCCCTCCACTTT.

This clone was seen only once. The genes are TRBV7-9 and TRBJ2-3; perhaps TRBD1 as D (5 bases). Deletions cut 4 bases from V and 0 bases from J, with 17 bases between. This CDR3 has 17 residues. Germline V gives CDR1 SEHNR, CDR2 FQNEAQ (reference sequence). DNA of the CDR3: TGTGCCAGCAGCTCCCCTAAGGGGCCTTCTAGCACAGATACGCAGTATTTT. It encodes CASSSPKGPSSTDTQYF.

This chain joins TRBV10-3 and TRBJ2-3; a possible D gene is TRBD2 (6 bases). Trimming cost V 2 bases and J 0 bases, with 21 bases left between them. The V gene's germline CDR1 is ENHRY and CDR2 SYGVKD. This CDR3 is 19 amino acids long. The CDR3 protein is CAISELRMGGVSSTDTQYF. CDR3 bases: TGTGCCATCAGTGAGCTGCGTATGGGGGGAGTTTCTAGCACAGATACGCAGTATTTT.

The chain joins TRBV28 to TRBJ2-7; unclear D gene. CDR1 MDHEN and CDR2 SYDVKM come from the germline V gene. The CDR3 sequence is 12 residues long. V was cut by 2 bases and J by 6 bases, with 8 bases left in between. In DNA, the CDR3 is TGTGCCAGCAGTTTAACTTTGTCCGAGCAGTACTTC. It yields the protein CASSLTLSEQYF.

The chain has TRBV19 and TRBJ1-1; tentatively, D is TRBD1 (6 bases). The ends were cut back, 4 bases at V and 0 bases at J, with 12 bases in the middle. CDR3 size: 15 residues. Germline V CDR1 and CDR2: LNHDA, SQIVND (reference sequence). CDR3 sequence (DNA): TGTGCCAGTAGTAGATCACAGGGCATGAACACTGAAGCTTTCTTT. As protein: CASSRSQGMNTEAFF.

CDR3 coding DNA: TGTGCCAGTGGGCAGAGCTACGAGCAGTACTTC. It codes for CASGQSYEQYF. The gene calls are TRBV19 and TRBJ2-7; D unclear. The ends were cut back, 8 bases at V and 3 bases at J, with 8 bases in the middle. Germline CDR1 and CDR2: LNHDA and SQIVND (reference sequence). The CDR3 loop spans 11 amino acids.

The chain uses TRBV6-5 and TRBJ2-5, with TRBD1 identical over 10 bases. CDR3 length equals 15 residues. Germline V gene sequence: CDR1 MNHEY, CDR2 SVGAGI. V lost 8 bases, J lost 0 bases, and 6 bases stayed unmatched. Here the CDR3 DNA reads TGTGCCAGCGGGGGGACAGGGGCGTACCAAGAGACCCAGTACTTC. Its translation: CASGGTGAYQETQYF.

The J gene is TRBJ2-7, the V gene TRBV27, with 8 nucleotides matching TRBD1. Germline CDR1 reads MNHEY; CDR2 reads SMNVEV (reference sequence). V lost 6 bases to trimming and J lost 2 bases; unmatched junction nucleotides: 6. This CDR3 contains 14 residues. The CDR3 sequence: CASRDTGGPYEQYF. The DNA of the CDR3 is TGTGCCAGCAGGGACACAGGGGGGCCCTACGAGCAGTACTTC.

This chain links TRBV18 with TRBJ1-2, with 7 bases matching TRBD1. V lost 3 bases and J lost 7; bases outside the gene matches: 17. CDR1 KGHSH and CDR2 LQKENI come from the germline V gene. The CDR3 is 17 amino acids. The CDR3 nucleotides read TGTGCCAGCTCACCCCAGGGGACAGCAACGGCTTTCTCTGGCTACACCTTC. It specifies CASSPQGTATAFSGYTF.

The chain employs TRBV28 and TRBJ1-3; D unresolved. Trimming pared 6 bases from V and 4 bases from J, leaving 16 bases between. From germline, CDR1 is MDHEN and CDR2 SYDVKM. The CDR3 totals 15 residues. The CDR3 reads CASRTSRLRGNTIYF. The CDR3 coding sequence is TGTGCCAGCAGAACGAGCAGGCTTAGGGGAAACACCATATATTTT.

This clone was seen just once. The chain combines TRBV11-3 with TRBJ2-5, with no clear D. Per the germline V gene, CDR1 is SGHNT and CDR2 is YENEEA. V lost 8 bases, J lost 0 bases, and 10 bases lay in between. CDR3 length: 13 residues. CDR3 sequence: CASARSYQETQYF. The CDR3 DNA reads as TGTGCCAGCGCTAGGTCTTACCAAGAGACCCAGTACTTC.

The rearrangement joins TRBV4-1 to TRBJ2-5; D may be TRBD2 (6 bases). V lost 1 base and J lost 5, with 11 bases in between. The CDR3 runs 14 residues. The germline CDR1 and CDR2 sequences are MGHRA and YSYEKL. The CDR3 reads CASSQVGSGETQYF. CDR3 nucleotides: TGCGCCAGCAGCCAAGTTGGCAGCGGGGAGACCCAGTACTTC.

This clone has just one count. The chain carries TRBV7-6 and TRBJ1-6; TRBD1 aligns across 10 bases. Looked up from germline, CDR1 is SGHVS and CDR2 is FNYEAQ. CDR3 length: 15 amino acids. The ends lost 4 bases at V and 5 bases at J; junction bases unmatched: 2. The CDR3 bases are TGTGCCAGCAGCTCCGACAGGGGGCATAATTCACCCCTCCACTTT. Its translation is CASSSDRGHNSPLHF.

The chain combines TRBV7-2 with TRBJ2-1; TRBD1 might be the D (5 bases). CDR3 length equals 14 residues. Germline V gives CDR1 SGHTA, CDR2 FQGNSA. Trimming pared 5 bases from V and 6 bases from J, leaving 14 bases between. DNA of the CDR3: TGTGCCAGCAGCACCTTGGGAACAGGCAATGAGCAGTTCTTC. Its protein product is CASSTLGTGNEQFF.

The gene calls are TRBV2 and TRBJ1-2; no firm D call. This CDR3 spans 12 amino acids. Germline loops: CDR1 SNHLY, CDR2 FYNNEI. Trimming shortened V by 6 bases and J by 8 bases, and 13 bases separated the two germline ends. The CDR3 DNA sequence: TGTGCCAGCAGCGCGACGAGAGGGGGCTACACCTTC. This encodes CASSATRGGYTF.